This T cell receptor (beta chain) was documented in a study of blood T cell repertoires in COVID-19. Study-level background: COVID-19 samples, acute and convalescent, were from the United States, Italy and Spain. PBMCs, B-cell-depleted T cells, or T cells were the source of the cDNA or gDNA that made up the material.

In the original analysis: Using reference gene primer amplification, nucleated cell counts were estimated. TCRdb's table, derived via immunoSEQ multiplex PCR, lists solely in-frame clones and lacks some. That table supplies the V and J calls and clone size; D and trimming were determined from the DNA. The repertoire includes some 190,000 clones, about 88% of them detected once, and 4.9% sits in the top ten. V dropped 0 bases and J dropped 7 bases, with 13 bases sitting between them. CDR1 is SGHRS and CDR2 is YFSETQ in the germline V gene. This CDR3 region has 15 residues. The sample was peripheral blood. This receptor was identified in a woman at least 80 years old with acute or convalescent COVID-19. The chain joins TRBV5-1 to TRBJ2-2; tentative D call: TRBD2 (7 bases). For the CDR3, the DNA is TGCGCCAGCAGCTTGGGGGGGGGCCTAGGCGGGGAGCTGTTTTTT. Its translation is CASSLGGGLGGELFF. Full variable domain (remainder filled in from reference TRBV5-1 and TRBJ2-2): KAGVTQTPRYLIKTRGQQVTLSCSPISGHRSVSWYQQTPGQGLQFLFEYFSETQRNKGNFPGRFSGRQFSNSRSEMNVSTLELGDSALYLCASSLGGGLGGELFFGEGSRLTVL.